This T cell receptor beta chain was identified in a study of shared clonotypes between healthy human individuals. General observations from the study: How much donors shared clonotypes was expected to be affected by sequencing depth.

CDR1 and CDR2 (germline): SGDLS, YYNGEE. The CDR3 loop spans 13 amino acids. V shed 5 bases and J shed 6 bases, with 12 bases lying between them. Cells designated naive CD8 were CD45RO-negative and were positively selected for CCR7, with terminally differentiated effector memory CD45RA+ cells excluded. The donors were adults (healthy and HIV-negative) with no recent acute infections or vaccinations. Concerning this clone: The antigen is unknown.

Sequencing was performed with immunoSEQ multiplex PCR; in TCRdb, only in-frame clones are kept and a portion is missing. The table records 1.5 million to 2.5 million clones, roughly 95% of them present only once. Sequenced sample: naive CD8+ T cells sorted from blood. This clonotype originated in a man between 18 and 29 years old in good health. This rearrangement joins TRBV9 to TRBJ1-3; maybe TRBD1 (6 bases). DNA for the CDR3: TGTGCCAGCAGGGCAGGGGAGGAAAACACCATATATTTT. Protein: CASRAGEENTIYF.